The 12 T cell receptor beta chains listed next were all sequenced from one sample in a study of T cell responses to AZD1222 COVID-19 vaccine. TCRdb's table, derived via immunoSEQ multiplex PCR, lists solely in-frame clones and lacks some. The data hold 83,000 or so clones, with around 86% observed a single time. Sequenced material: peripheral blood, taken on day 0 of AZD1222 vaccination. The receptors stem from an adult in good health.

This clone was observed a handful of times. This sample includes further DNA sequences coding for the same CDR3. The CDR3: CASSLALGGEAFF. The CDR3 DNA is TGTGCCAGCAGCTTAGCGCTGGGCGGTGAGGCTTTCTTT. The V gene is TRBV7-8, the J gene TRBJ1-1; D uncertain. This CDR3 comprises 13 residues. CDR1 and CDR2 (germline): SGHVS, FQNEAQ. Trimming left V 0 bases short and J 11 bases short, with 13 bases between.

V usage is TRBV18 and J usage is TRBJ1-4; perhaps TRBD1 as D (5 bases). Trimming stripped 4 bases from V and 8 bases from J, with 11 bases between. The CDR3 contains 13 residues. CDR1 and CDR2 from the germline V gene are KGHSH and LQKENI. CDR3 in amino acids: CASSRDFGEKLFF. CDR3 coding DNA: TGTGCCAGCTCACGGGACTTCGGGGAAAAACTGTTTTTT. Together with reference TRBV18 and TRBJ1-4, the CDR3 gives the full variable domain: NAGVMQNPRHLVRRRGQEARLRCSPMKGHSHVYWYRQLPEEGLKFMVYLQKENIIDESGMPKERFSAEFPKEGPSILRIQQVVRGDSAAYFCASSRDFGEKLFFGSGTQLSVL.

CDR3 DNA: TGCGCCAGCAGCCGAGGACAGGGGGAGAATGGCTACACCTTC. Encoded protein: CASSRGQGENGYTF. The V call is TRBV4-1, the J call TRBJ1-2, with 10 positions matching TRBD1. V was clipped by 4 bases and J by 6 bases; unmatched bases: 5. Germline CDR1 MGHRA, CDR2 YSYEKL. This CDR3 comprises 14 residues.

The genes are TRBV29-1 and TRBJ2-3; 8 nucleotides match TRBD2. CDR3 length: 12 amino acids. CDR1 is SQVTM, CDR2 ANQGSEA, per germline. Trimming took 8 bases from V and 6 from J; bases not matched to a gene: 7. The CDR3 region has the DNA TGCAGCACCCTTAGCGGGGAGGATACGCAGTATTTT. Protein sequence: CSTLSGEDTQYF.

This chain connects TRBV11-3 to TRBJ2-3; the D is unclear. V lost 5 bases, J lost 0 bases, and 9 bases lay in between. Germline loops: CDR1 SGHNT, CDR2 YENEEA. The CDR3 totals 14 residues. CDR3 DNA sequence: TGTGCCAGCAGCCGGATTGGTAGCACAGATACGCAGTATTTT. Translated, it gives CASSRIGSTDTQYF.

The chain joins TRBV19 to TRBJ2-1; the D gene could be TRBD1 or TRBD2 (7 bases each). The V gene lost 4 bases and the J gene lost 2 bases, with 15 bases spanning the gap. The CDR3 is made up of 16 amino acids. Germline assignment: CDR1 LNHDA and CDR2 SQIVND (reference sequence). The CDR3 spells CASSTEQGRAYNEQFF. The CDR3, as DNA: TGTGCCAGTAGTACAGAACAGGGGAGGGCCTACAATGAGCAGTTCTTC.

The CDR3 coding sequence is TGTGCCATCAGTGAGTCTGTGGCGGTTACGCAGTATTTT. It translates to CAISESVAVTQYF. This chain uses TRBV10-3 with TRBJ2-3, with D unresolved. V shed 0 bases and J shed 8 bases, with 9 bases lying between them. The CDR3 loop spans 13 amino acids. Germline V lookup: CDR1 ENHRY, CDR2 SYGVKD.

This clone was recorded only once. J is TRBJ2-7 and V is TRBV15; TRBD1 aligns across 8 bases. Germline assignment: CDR1 LNHNV and CDR2 YYDKDF (reference sequence). The trim removed 8 bases at V and 6 bases at J, leaving 12 bases unmatched. The CDR3 has 14 residues. The CDR3 protein is CATSTDRVEGEQYF. The CDR3 DNA is TGTGCCACCTCCACGGACAGGGTCGAAGGCGAGCAGTACTTC.

The gene calls are TRBV5-1 and TRBJ1-6, with D possibly TRBD1 on 5 matching bases. V dropped 4 bases and J dropped 10 bases, with 21 bases sitting between them. Germline V gives CDR1 SGHRS, CDR2 YFSETQ. This CDR3 contains 16 residues. The chain's CDR3 is CASSPDGQGNGSPLHF. CDR3 bases: TGCGCCAGCAGCCCCGACGGGCAGGGAAATGGGTCACCCCTCCACTTT.

V and J are TRBV7-2 and TRBJ2-7; tentatively, D is TRBD1 or TRBD2 (6 bases each). The CDR3 sequence is 13 residues long. Germline CDR1 and CDR2: SGHTA and FQGNSA. With 6 bases removed from V and 3 bases from J, the gap between germline ends came to 12 bases. The chain's CDR3 is CASRRRGVYEQYF. DNA for the CDR3: TGTGCCAGCAGAAGGAGGGGGGTCTACGAGCAGTACTTC.

CDR3 sequence (DNA): TGTGCCAGCAGCTTGGGATCGAACTACGAGCAGTACTTC. Amino acid sequence: CASSLGSNYEQYF. V and J are TRBV5-4 and TRBJ2-7; D ambiguous. Germline V gene data show CDR1 as SGHNT and CDR2 as YYREEE (reference sequence). Trimming left V 0 bases short and J 3 bases short, with 7 bases between. The CDR3 totals 13 residues.

V and J are TRBV5-1 and TRBJ2-7; 13 nucleotides match TRBD2. Trimming removed 3 bases from V and 1 base from J; junction bases left unmatched: 1. The CDR3 covers 15 residues. Germline V gene sequence: CDR1 SGHRS, CDR2 YFSETQ. CDR3 region: CASSWGLAGSYEQYF. CDR3 nucleotides: TGCGCCAGCAGCTGGGGACTAGCGGGGTCCTACGAGCAGTACTTC.